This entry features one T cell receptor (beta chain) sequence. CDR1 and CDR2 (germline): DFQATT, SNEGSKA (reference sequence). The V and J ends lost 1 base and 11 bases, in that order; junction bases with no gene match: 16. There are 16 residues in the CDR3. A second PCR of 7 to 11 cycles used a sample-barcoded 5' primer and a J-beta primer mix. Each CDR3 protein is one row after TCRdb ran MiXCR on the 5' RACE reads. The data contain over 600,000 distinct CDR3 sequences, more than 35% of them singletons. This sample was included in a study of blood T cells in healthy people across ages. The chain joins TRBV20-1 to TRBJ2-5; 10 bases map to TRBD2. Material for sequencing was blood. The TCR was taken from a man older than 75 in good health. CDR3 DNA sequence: TGCAGTGCTAGAGTCCCTCTAGCGGGAGTCCGCAATGAGCAGTACTTC. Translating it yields CSARVPLAGVRNEQYF.